These 12 T cell receptor beta chains share one sample of origin, sequenced in a study of human versus mouse CDR3 diversity and MHC coevolution. TCRdb's copy holds only in-frame clones and misses some; the assay was immunoSEQ multiplex PCR. The sample yields 80,000 or so clones, just under 95% seen once. The sample consisted of naive CD4+ T cells from blood. Subset in this sample: CD45RO-negative CD62L-positive naive CD4 T cells. The origin of the receptors is a person between 25 and 69 years old in good health.

The chain employs TRBV28 and TRBJ2-1; no firm D call. This CDR3 has 12 residues. Germline loops: CDR1 MDHEN, CDR2 SYDVKM. The germline V and J ends were trimmed by 3 bases and 9 bases, with 9 bases remaining between them. CDR3 bases: TGTGCCAGCAGTTTCCCCCCCCGTGAGCAGTTCTTC. Protein: CASSFPPREQFF.

V usage is TRBV19 and J usage is TRBJ2-1; TRBD2 aligns across 14 bases. The CDR3 has 16 residues. Germline CDR1 LNHDA, CDR2 SQIVND (reference sequence). After removal of 4 bases from V and 7 bases from J, the junction contained 6 bases not matched to a gene. Written as DNA, the CDR3 is TGTGCCAGTAGTACGACTAGCGGGGGGGCGGGGAATGAGCAGTTCTTC. It yields the protein CASSTTSGGAGNEQFF.

V is TRBV27 and J is TRBJ2-1; TRBD2 matches at 9 bases. CDR3 length equals 14 residues. V shed 3 bases and J 8 bases; nucleotides not matched to a gene: 5. The germline gives CDR1 MNHEY, CDR2 SMNVEV (reference sequence). CDR3 DNA sequence: TGTGCCAGCAGTTTTAGGGCTAGCGGGGATGAGCAGTTCTTC. Translated, it gives CASSFRASGDEQFF.

The chain recombines TRBV18 with TRBJ1-5; TRBD1 is a possible D gene (6 bases). CDR1 is KGHSH and CDR2 is LQKENI in the germline V gene. The V end was cut by 3 bases, the J end by 5 bases, with 14 bases between. The CDR3 has 15 amino acids. The DNA for the CDR3 is TGTGCCAGCTCACCCGTGGGGGGGGCGGATCAGCCCCAGCATTTT. Amino acids: CASSPVGGADQPQHF.

The rearrangement uses TRBV18 and TRBJ2-5; D ambiguous. The DNA end lines up better with TRBJ2-7; the J call may be wrong. This CDR3 comprises 13 residues. Germline CDR1 reads KGHSH; CDR2 reads LQKENI. The CDR3 nucleotides read TGTGCCAGCTCCCCTTATGCGGCCTACGAGCAGTACTTC. Its protein product is CASSPYAAYEQYF.

The CDR3 nucleotides are TGTGCCAGCAGCTTAGGACGGGGGTCCTCATTAAATGAGCAGTTCTTC. This encodes CASSLGRGSSLNEQFF. The chain employs TRBV11-3 and TRBJ2-1; a possible D gene is TRBD2 (6 bases). V was clipped by 1 base and J by 7 bases, with 17 bases between them. This CDR3 comprises 16 residues. The germline CDR1 and CDR2 sequences are SGHNT and YENEEA.

The chain combines TRBV9 with TRBJ2-7, with D unclear. Germline CDR1 SGDLS, CDR2 YYNGEE. The CDR3 loop spans 12 amino acids. The germline V and J ends were trimmed by 2 bases and 0 bases, with 3 bases remaining between them. The CDR3 loop reads CASSVNSYEQYF. Here the CDR3 DNA reads TGTGCCAGCAGCGTTAACTCCTACGAGCAGTACTTC.

The chain is built from TRBV19 and TRBJ2-7; perhaps TRBD1 as D (5 bases). This CDR3 is built from 14 residues. V dropped 3 bases and J dropped 5 bases, with 14 bases sitting between them. CDR1 is LNHDA and CDR2 is SQIVND in the germline V gene (reference sequence). CDR3 residues: CASSIPRRADEQYF. Written as DNA, the CDR3 is TGTGCCAGTAGTATCCCCCGCAGGGCCGACGAGCAGTACTTC.

The chain has TRBV2 and TRBJ1-1; the D is unclear. V shed 7 bases and J shed 0 bases, with 9 bases lying between them. CDR3 length: 13 residues. Per germline, CDR1 SNHLY and CDR2 FYNNEI. In DNA, the CDR3 is TGTGCCAGCAAGAGTGACATGAACACTGAAGCTTTCTTT. This encodes CASKSDMNTEAFF.

This chain connects TRBV5-1 to TRBJ2-2, with TRBD2 identical over 11 bases. Germline V gives CDR1 SGHRS, CDR2 YFSETQ. V shed 1 base, J shed 4 bases, and the junction held 3 bases outside the gene matches. This CDR3 contains 16 residues. The CDR3 DNA sequence: TGCGCCAGCAGCTTGCGGCTAGCGGGGGGCACCGGGGAGCTGTTTTTT. Translating gives CASSLRLAGGTGELFF.

V and J are TRBV18 and TRBJ1-2; D might be TRBD1 (6 bases). CDR3 length equals 14 residues. With 0 bases removed from V and 4 bases from J, the gap between germline ends came to 9 bases. Germline CDR1 KGHSH, CDR2 LQKENI. This CDR3 reads CASSPPGGGYGYTF. For the CDR3, the DNA is TGTGCCAGCTCACCACCGGGAGGGGGCTATGGCTACACCTTC.

The chain couples TRBV2 to TRBJ2-2, with D maybe TRBD2 (7 bases). V was shortened by 6 bases and J by 6 bases, with 23 bases between the two germline ends. Germline lookup yields CDR1 SNHLY and CDR2 FYNNEI. The CDR3 loop spans 17 amino acids. In DNA form, the CDR3 reads TGTGCCAGCAGGGAACTAGTGGGGGGGCCGTTAGCCGGGGAGCTGTTTTTT. It is translated as CASRELVGGPLAGELFF. Based on the CDR3 plus reference TRBV2 and TRBJ2-2, the full variable domain is EPEVTQTPSHQVTQMGQEVILRCVPISNHLYFYWYRQILGQKVEFLVSFYNNEISEKSEIFDDQFSVERPDGSNFTLKIRSTKLEDSAMYFCASRELVGGPLAGELFFGEGSRLTVL.